The clone carrying this T cell receptor (beta chain) occurred many times. The CDR3 runs 14 residues. Using its own MiXCR run on the RT-PCR reads, TCRdb lists one record per CDR3 protein. The table has around 700,000 distinct CDR3 sequences, over 12% seen once. The TCR sequence derives from a female donor in good health, serving as a healthy control. The sequenced material came from memory CD4+ T cells from blood. The chain couples TRBV21-1 to TRBJ2-3; TRBD2, the table's D call, lacks a check against the DNA. TRBV21-1 is marked as a pseudogene. In DNA, the CDR3 is TGTGCCAGCATCCCAGGGCCCAGCACAGATACGCAGTATTTT. Its protein product is CASIPGPSTDTQYF.